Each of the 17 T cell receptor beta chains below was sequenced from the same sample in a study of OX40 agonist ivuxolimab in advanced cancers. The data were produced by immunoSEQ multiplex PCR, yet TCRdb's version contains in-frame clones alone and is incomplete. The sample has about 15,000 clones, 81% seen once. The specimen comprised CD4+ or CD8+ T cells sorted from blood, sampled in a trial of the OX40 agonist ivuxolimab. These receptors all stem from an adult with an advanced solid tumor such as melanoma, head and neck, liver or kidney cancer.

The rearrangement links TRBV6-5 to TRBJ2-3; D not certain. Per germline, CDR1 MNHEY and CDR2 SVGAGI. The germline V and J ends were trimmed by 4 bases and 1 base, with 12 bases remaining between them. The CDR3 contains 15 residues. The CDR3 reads CASSSLLRGTDTQYF. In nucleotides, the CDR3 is TGTGCCAGCAGTTCCCTTCTAAGGGGCACAGATACGCAGTATTTT.

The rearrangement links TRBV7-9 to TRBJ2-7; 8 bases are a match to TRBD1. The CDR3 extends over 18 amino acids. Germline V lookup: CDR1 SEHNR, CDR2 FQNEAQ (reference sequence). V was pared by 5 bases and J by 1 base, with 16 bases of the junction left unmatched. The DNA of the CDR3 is TGTGCCAGCAGCGGGGGGATGGCAGGGGGCGCAGAATCCTACGAGCAGTACTTC. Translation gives CASSGGMAGGAESYEQYF.

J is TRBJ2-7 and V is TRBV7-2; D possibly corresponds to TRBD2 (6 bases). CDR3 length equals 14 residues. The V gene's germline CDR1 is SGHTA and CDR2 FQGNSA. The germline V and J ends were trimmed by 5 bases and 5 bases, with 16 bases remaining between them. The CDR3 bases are TGTGCCAGCAGCCTGGGACTTCGAACGGACGAGCAGTACTTC. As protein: CASSLGLRTDEQYF. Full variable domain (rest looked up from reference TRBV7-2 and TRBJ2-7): GAGVSQSPSNKVTEKGKDVELRCDPISGHTALYWYRQSLGQGLEFLIYFQGNSAPDKSGLPSDRFSAERTGGSVSTLTIQRTQQEDSAVYLCASSLGLRTDEQYFGPGTRLTVT.

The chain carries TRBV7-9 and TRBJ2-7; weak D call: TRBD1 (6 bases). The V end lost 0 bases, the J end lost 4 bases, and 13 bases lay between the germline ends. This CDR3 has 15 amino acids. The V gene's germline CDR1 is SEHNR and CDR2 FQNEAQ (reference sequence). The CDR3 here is CASSLADLTGYEQYF. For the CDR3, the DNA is TGTGCCAGCAGCTTAGCCGATCTAACAGGGTACGAGCAGTACTTC.

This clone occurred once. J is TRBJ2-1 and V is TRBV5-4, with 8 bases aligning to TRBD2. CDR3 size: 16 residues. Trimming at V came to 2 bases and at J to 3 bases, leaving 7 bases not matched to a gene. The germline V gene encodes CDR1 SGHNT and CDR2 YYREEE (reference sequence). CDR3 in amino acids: CASSFEPGGLYNEQFF. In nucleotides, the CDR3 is TGTGCCAGCAGCTTCGAACCGGGGGGGCTCTACAATGAGCAGTTCTTC.

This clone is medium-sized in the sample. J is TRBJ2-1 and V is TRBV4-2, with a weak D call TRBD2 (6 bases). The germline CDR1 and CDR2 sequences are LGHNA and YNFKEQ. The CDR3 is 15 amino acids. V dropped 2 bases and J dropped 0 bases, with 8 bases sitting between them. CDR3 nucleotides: TGTGCCAGCAGCCAACTAGCGAGCTCCTACAATGAGCAGTTCTTC. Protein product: CASSQLASSYNEQFF.

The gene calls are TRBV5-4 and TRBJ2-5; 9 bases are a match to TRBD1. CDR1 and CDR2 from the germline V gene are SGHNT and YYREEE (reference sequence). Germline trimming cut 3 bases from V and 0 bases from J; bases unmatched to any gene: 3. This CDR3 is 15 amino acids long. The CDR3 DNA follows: TGTGCCAGCAGCTCGGGGGACAGGGACCAAGAGACCCAGTACTTC. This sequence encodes CASSSGDRDQETQYF.

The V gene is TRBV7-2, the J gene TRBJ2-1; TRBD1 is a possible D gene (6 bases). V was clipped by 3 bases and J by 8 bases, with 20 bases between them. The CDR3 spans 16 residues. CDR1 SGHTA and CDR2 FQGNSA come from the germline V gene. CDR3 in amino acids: CASSFRGPKPRDEQFF. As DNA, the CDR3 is TGTGCCAGCAGCTTCAGGGGACCGAAGCCGAGGGATGAGCAGTTCTTC.

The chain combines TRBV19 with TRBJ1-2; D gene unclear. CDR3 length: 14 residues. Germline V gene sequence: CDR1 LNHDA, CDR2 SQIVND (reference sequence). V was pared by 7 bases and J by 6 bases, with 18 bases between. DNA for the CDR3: TGTGCCAGTAAGGCAGCCCCGATAAAGGATGGCTACACCTTC. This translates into CASKAAPIKDGYTF.

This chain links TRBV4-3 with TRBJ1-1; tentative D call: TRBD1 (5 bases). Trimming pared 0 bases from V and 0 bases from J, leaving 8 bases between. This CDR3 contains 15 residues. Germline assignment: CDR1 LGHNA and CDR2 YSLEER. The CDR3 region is CASSQDRDLNTEAFF. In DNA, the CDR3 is TGCGCCAGCAGCCAAGACAGGGATCTGAACACTGAAGCTTTCTTT.

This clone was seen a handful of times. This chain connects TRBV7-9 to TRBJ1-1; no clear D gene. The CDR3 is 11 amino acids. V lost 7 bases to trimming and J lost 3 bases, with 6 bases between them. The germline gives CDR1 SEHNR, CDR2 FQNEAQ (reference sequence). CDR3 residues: CASISHTEAFF. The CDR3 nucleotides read TGTGCCAGCATCAGTCACACTGAAGCTTTCTTT.

In DNA, the CDR3 is TGTGCCAGCAGCTTGGTCAGTACTGAAGCTTTCTTT. Protein sequence: CASSLVSTEAFF. This sequence joins TRBV5-6 and TRBJ1-1; unclear D gene. The V end lost 0 bases, the J end lost 5 bases, and 5 bases lay between the germline ends. CDR3 length equals 12 residues. Germline CDR1 reads SGHDT; CDR2 reads YYEEEE.

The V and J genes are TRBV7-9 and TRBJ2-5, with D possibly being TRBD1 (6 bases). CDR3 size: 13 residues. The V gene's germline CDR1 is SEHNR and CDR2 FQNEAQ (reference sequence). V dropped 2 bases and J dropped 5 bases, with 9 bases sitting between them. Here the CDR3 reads CASSLIQGETQYF. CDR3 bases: TGTGCCAGCAGCTTAATACAGGGCGAGACCCAGTACTTC. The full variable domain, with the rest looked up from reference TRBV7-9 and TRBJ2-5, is DTGVSQNPRHKITKRGQNVTFRCDPISEHNRLYWYRQTLGQGPEFLTYFQNEAQLEKSRLLSDRFSAERPKGSFSTLEIQRTEQGDSAMYLCASSLIQGETQYFGPGTRLLVL.

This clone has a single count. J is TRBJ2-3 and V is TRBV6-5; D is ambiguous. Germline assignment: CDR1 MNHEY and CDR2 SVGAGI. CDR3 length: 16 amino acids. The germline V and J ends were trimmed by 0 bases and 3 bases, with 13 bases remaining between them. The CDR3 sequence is CASSYSGDRWTDTQYF. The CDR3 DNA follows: TGTGCCAGCAGTTACTCAGGTGATAGGTGGACAGATACGCAGTATTTT.

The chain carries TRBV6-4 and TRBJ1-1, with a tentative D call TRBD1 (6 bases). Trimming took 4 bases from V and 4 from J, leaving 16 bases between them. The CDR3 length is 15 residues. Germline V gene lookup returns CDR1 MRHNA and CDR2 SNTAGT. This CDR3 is CASSAGAEFLTEAFF. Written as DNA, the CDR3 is TGTGCCAGCAGTGCAGGGGCAGAGTTCCTCACTGAAGCTTTCTTT.

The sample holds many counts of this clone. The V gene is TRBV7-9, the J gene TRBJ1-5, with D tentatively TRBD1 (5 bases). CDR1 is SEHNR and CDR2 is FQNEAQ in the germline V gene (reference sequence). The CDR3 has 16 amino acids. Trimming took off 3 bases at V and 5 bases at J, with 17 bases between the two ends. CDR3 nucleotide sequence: TGTGCCAGCAGCTTGGCCTCGCAGGGACCGTATCAGCCCCAGCATTTT. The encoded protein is CASSLASQGPYQPQHF.

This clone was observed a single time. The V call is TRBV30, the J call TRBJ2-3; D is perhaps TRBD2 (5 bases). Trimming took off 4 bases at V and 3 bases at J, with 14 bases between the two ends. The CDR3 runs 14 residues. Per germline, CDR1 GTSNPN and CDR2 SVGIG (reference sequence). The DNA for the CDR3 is TGTGCCTGGAAAGTGGGAGATACGACAGATACGCAGTATTTT. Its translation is CAWKVGDTTDTQYF.